This T cell receptor beta chain was sequenced for a study of blood T cell repertoires in COVID-19. Study at large: There were acute and convalescent COVID-19 samples, and they came from the United States, Italy and Spain.

Participants were aged roughly 18 to 89 years, lived in 24 US areas, and enrolled virtually. Cohort assignment relied on participant-reported clinical history. The CDR3 runs to 18 residues. V gave up 1 base and J gave up 8 bases; unmatched junction bases: 10. Germline assignment: CDR1 SGHTA and CDR2 FQGNSA. Assay used: immunoSEQ multiplex PCR; TCRdb lists only in-frame clones, some missing. The sample records a few hundred thousand clones, around 91% being singletons. The TCR comes from a woman aged 18-29 years with acute COVID-19. The sample comprised PBMCs or T cells enriched from blood (not recorded which). This chain links TRBV7-2 with TRBJ2-1; the match to TRBD2 covers 14 bases. The CDR3 coding sequence is TGTGCCAGCAGCTTAGTCAGACTAGCGGGAGGGCCGTTCGATGAGCAGTTCTTC. As protein: CASSLVRLAGGPFDEQFF.